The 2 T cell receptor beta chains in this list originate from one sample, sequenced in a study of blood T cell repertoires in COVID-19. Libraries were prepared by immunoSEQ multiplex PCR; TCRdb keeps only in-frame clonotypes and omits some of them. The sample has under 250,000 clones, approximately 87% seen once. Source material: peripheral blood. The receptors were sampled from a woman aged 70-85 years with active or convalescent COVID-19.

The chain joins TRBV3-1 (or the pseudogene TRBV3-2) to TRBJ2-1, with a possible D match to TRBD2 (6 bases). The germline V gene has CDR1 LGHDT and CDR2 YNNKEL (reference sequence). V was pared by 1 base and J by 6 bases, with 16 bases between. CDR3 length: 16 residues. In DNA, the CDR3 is TGTGCCAGCAGCCAAGGTTTGAGCGGGCTTACCAATGAGCAGTTCTTC. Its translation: CASSQGLSGLTNEQFF.

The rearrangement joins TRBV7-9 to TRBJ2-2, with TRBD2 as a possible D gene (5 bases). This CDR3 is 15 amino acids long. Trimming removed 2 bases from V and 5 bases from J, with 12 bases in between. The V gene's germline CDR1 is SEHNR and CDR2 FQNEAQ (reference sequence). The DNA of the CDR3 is TGTGCCAGCAGCTTACAGGCCCCGGGAACCGGGGAGCTGTTTTTT. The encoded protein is CASSLQAPGTGELFF.